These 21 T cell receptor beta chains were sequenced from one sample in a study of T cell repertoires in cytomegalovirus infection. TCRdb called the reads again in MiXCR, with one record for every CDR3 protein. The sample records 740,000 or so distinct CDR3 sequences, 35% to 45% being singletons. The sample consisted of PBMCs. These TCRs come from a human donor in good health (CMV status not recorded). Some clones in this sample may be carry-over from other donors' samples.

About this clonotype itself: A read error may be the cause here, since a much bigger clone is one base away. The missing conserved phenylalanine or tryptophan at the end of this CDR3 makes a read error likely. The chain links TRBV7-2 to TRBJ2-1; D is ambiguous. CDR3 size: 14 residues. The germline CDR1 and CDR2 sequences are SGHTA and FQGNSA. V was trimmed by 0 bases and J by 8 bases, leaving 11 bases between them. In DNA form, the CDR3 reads TGTGCCAGCAGCTTAGCGGTTTTCGCTCATGAGCAGTTCTTA. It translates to CASSLAVFAHEQFL.

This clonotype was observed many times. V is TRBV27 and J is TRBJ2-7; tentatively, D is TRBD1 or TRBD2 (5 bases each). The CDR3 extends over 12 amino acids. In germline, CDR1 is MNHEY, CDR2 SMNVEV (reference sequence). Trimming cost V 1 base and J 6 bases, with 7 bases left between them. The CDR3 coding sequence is TGTGCCAGCAGTTTATGGGACCCCGAGCAGTACTTC. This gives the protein CASSLWDPEQYF.

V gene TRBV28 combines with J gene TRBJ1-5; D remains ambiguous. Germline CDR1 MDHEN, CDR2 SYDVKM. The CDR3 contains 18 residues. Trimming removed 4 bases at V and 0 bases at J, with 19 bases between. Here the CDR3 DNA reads TGTGCCAGCAGTTCGCCGGTCCGGACGGAATTTAGCAATCAGCCCCAGCATTTT. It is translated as CASSSPVRTEFSNQPQHF.

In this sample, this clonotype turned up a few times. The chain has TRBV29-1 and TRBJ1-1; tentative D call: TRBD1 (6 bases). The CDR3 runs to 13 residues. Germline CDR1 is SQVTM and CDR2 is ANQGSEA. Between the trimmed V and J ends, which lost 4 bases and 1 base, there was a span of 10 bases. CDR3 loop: CSVVQGQNTEAFF. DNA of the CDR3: TGCAGCGTTGTACAGGGCCAGAACACTGAAGCTTTCTTT.

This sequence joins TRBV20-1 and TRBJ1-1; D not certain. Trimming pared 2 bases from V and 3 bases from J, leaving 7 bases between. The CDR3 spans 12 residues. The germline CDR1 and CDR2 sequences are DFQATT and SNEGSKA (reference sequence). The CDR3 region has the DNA TGCAGTGCTAGACAGAGGGACACTGAAGCTTTCTTT. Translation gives CSARQRDTEAFF.

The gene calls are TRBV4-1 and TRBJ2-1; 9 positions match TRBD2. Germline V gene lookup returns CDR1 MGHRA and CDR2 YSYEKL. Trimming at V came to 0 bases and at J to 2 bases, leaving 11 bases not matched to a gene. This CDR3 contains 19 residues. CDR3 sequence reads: CASSQERASGARTYNEQFF. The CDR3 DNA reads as TGCGCCAGCAGCCAAGAGAGGGCTAGCGGGGCACGTACCTACAATGAGCAGTTCTTC.

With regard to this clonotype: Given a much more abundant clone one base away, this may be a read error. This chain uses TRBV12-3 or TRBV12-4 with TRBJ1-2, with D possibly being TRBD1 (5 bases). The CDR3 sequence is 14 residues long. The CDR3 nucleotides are TGTGCCAGCAGTTCACAGGATTCCGGGTATGGCTACAACTTC. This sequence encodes CASSSQDSGYGYNF.

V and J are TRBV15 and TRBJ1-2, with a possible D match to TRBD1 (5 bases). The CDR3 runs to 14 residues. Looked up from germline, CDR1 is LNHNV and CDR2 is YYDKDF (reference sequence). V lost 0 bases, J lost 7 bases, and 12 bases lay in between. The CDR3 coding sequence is TGTGCCACCAGCAGAGAAAAGGCAGGGCCTGGCTACACCTTC. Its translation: CATSREKAGPGYTF.

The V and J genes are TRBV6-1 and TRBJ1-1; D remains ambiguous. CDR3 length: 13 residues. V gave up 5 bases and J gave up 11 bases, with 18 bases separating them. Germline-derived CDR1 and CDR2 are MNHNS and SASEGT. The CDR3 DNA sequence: TGTGCCAGCAGTTACGTAGCGGGGATCGAGGCTTTCTTT. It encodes CASSYVAGIEAFF.

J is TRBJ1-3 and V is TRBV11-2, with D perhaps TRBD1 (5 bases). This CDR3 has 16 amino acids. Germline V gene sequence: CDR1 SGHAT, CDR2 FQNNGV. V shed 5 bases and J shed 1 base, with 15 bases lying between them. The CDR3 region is CASSLARGKSGNTIYF. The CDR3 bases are TGTGCCAGCAGCCTGGCAAGGGGCAAGTCTGGAAACACCATATATTTT.

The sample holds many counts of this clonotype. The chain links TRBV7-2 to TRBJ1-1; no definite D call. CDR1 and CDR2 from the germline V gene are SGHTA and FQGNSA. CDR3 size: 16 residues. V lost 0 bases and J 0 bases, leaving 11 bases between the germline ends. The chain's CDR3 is CASSLARAAMNTEAFF. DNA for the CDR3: TGTGCCAGCAGCTTAGCTCGGGCAGCCATGAACACTGAAGCTTTCTTT.

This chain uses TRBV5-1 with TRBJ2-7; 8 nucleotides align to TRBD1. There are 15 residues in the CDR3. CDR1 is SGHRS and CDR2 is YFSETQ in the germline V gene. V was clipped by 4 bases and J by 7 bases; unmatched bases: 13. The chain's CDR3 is CASSTDRGRLGEQYF. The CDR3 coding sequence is TGCGCCAGCAGCACAGACAGGGGCCGATTGGGGGAGCAGTACTTC.

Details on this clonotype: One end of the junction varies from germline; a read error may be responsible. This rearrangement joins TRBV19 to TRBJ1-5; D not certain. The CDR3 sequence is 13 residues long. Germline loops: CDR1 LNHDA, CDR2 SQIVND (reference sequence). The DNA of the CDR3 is TGTGCCATTAGTATACGGGGAGGTCAGCCCCAGCATTTT. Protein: CAISIRGGQPQHF.

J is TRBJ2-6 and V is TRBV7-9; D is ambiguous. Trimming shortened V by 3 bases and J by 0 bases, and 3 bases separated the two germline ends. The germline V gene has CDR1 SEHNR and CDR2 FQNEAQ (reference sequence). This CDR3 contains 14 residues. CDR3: CASSFYSGANVLTF. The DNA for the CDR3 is TGTGCCAGCAGCTTTTACTCTGGGGCCAACGTCCTGACTTTC.

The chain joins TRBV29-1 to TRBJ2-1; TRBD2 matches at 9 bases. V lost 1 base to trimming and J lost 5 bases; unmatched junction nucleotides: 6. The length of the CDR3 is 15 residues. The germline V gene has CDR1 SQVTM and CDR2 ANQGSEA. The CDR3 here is CSVEAAGGYHNEQFF. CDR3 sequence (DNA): TGCAGCGTTGAAGCAGCGGGGGGCTACCACAATGAGCAGTTCTTC.

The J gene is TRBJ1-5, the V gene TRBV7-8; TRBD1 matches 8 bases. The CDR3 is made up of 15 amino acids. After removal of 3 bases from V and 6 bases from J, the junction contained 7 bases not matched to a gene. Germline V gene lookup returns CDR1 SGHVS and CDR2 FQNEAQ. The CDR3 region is CASSFRQGAAQPQHF. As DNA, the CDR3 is TGTGCCAGCAGCTTCCGTCAGGGGGCGGCTCAGCCCCAGCATTTT.

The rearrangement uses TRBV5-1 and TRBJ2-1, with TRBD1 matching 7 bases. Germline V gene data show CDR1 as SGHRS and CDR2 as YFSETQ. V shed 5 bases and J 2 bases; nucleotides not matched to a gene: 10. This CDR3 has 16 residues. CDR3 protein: CASRRGLAAAYNEQFF. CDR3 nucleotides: TGCGCCAGCAGGAGGGGGCTAGCCGCTGCCTACAATGAGCAGTTCTTC. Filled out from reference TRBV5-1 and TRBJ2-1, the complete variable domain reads KAGVTQTPRYLIKTRGQQVTLSCSPISGHRSVSWYQQTPGQGLQFLFEYFSETQRNKGNFPGRFSGRQFSNSRSEMNVSTLELGDSALYLCASRRGLAAAYNEQFFGPGTRLTVL.

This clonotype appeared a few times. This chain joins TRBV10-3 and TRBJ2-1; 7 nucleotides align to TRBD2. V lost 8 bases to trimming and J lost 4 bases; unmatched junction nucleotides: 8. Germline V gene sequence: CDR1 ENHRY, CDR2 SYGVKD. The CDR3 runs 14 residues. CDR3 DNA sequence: TGTGCCATCGACTCTAGCGGAGCGTACAATGAGCAGTTCTTC. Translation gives CAIDSSGAYNEQFF.

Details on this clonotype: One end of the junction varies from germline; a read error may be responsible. This CDR3 is CASSLWWSDSGNTISF. CDR3 sequence (DNA): TGTGCCAGCAGTTTATGGTGGTCCGACTCTGGAAACACCATATCTTTT. The chain is built from TRBV28 and TRBJ1-3, with D hard to call. Germline-derived CDR1 and CDR2 are MDHEN and SYDVKM. The CDR3 loop spans 16 amino acids.

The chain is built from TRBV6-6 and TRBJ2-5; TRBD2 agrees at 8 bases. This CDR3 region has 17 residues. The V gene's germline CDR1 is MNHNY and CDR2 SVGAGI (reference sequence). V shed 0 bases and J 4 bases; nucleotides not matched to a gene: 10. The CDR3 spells CASSYSIPGGPGETQYF. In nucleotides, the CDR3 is TGTGCCAGCAGTTACTCGATCCCGGGAGGGCCGGGAGAGACCCAGTACTTC.

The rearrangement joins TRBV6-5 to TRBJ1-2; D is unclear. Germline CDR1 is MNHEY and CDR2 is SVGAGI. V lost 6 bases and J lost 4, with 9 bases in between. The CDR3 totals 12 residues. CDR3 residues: CASSRGIYGYTF. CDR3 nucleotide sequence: TGTGCCAGCAGCCGCGGGATCTATGGCTACACCTTC.